The next 10 T cell receptor beta chains were all read from a single sample in a study of Graves' ophthalmopathy and Graves' hyperthyroidism. For repertoire sequencing, the TCR beta CDR3 regions were amplified from RNA transcripts. The library came from an HTBI-primed first-round RT-PCR and a second-round multiplex PCR. In TCRdb, the multiplex PCR reads were re-called with MiXCR into one record per CDR3 protein. Counted here are 500,000 to 700,000 distinct CDR3 sequences, under 40% occurring once; the ten biggest clones make up 3.5% to 5%. Sequenced sample: peripheral blood or thyroid tissue (not recorded which). These receptors came from an adult man with Graves' hyperthyroidism.

This clonotype was recorded once. The conserved phenylalanine or tryptophan normally closing the CDR3 is absent here, so this likely arose from a read error. The chain couples TRBV7-6 to TRBJ2-5, with TRBD2 identical over 8 bases. This CDR3 spans 14 amino acids. V lost 5 bases, J lost 4 bases, and 6 bases stayed unmatched. Germline lookup yields CDR1 SGHVS and CDR2 FNYEAQ. The CDR3 loop reads CASSRLANGETQYL. The DNA of the CDR3 is TGTGCCAGCAGCAGACTAGCGAATGGAGAGACCCAGTACCTC.

The chain has TRBV7-2 and TRBJ1-1; no reliable D call. CDR1 and CDR2 (germline): SGHTA, FQGNSA. The CDR3 extends over 14 amino acids. The ends were cut back, 6 bases at V and 4 bases at J, with 15 bases in the middle. CDR3 nucleotides: TGTGCCAGCAGTGGAGTAGGAGAGACCACTGAAGCTTTCTTT. Residues: CASSGVGETTEAFF.

This clonotype was observed a few times. The rearrangement links TRBV3-1 to TRBJ1-2; 7 nucleotides match TRBD1. The V gene's germline CDR1 is LGHDT and CDR2 YNNKEL (reference sequence). The junction had 6 bases not matched to a gene; V was cut back by 0 bases and J by 8 bases. CDR3 length equals 14 residues. The CDR3 loop reads CASSQERGRYGYTF. The DNA of the CDR3 is TGTGCCAGCAGCCAAGAGAGGGGGCGATACGGCTACACCTTC. The whole variable domain, filled in from reference TRBV3-1 and TRBJ1-2, reads DTAVSQTPKYLVTQMGNDKSIKCEQNLGHDTMYWYKQDSKKFLKIMFSYNNKELIINETVPNRFSPKSPDKAHLNLHINSLELGDSAVYFCASSQERGRYGYTFGSGTRLTVV.

CDR3 sequence: CASSLTRGYQETQYF. Written as DNA, the CDR3 is TGTGCCAGCAGCTTAACCCGAGGCTACCAAGAGACCCAGTACTTC. The chain combines TRBV7-3 with TRBJ2-5; D gene ambiguous. CDR3 size: 15 residues. Trimming removed 0 bases at V and 0 bases at J, with 8 bases between. Germline V lookup: CDR1 SGHTA, CDR2 FQGTGA.

This clonotype appeared many times. This sequence joins TRBV29-1 and TRBJ1-1; D possibly corresponds to TRBD1 (5 bases). Trimming pared 3 bases from V and 0 bases from J, leaving 8 bases between. This CDR3 contains 13 residues. Germline loops: CDR1 SQVTM, CDR2 ANQGSEA. The CDR3 sequence: CSVERQMNTEAFF. DNA for the CDR3: TGCAGCGTTGAGCGACAGATGAACACTGAAGCTTTCTTT.

The sample holds many counts of this clonotype. This sequence joins TRBV20-1 and TRBJ2-2; 7 positions match TRBD2. Germline values: CDR1 DFQATT, CDR2 SNEGSKA (reference sequence). The length of the CDR3 is 15 residues. The ends lost 4 bases at V and 2 bases at J; junction bases unmatched: 7. CDR3 region: CSATPRDYNTGELFF. DNA for the CDR3: TGCAGTGCTACACCCCGGGACTATAACACCGGGGAGCTGTTTTTT.

The rearrangement uses TRBV7-9 and TRBJ2-2, with 11 bases lining up with TRBD2. The CDR3 is made up of 16 amino acids. The junction had 3 bases not matched to a gene; V was cut back by 0 bases and J by 6 bases. In germline, CDR1 is SEHNR, CDR2 FQNEAQ (reference sequence). CDR3 DNA: TGTGCCAGCAGCTTAGCGGTAGCGGGGGGGCCCGGGGAGCTGTTTTTT. Protein: CASSLAVAGGPGELFF. Combining the CDR3 with reference TRBV7-9 and TRBJ2-2 gives the whole variable domain DTGVSQNPRHKITKRGQNVTFRCDPISEHNRLYWYRQTLGQGPEFLTYFQNEAQLEKSRLLSDRFSAERPKGSFSTLEIQRTEQGDSAMYLCASSLAVAGGPGELFFGEGSRLTVL.

This clonotype was seen more than once but under ten times. The chain recombines TRBV9 with TRBJ1-6; TRBD1 aligns across 8 bases. The CDR3 length is 14 residues. V lost 4 bases and J lost 8; bases outside the gene matches: 5. Germline assignment: CDR1 SGDLS and CDR2 YYNGEE. CDR3 DNA: TGTGCCAGCAGCCAGGGGGCAGGGGATTCACCCCTCCACTTT. Its translation is CASSQGAGDSPLHF.

This clonotype was seen many times. The V and J genes are TRBV4-1 and TRBJ1-2; possibly TRBD1 for D (6 bases). This CDR3 is 15 amino acids long. Deletions cut 0 bases from V and 4 bases from J, with 12 bases between. The germline V gene has CDR1 MGHRA and CDR2 YSYEKL. The CDR3 sequence is CASSQDLGAGYGYTF. CDR3 nucleotides: TGCGCCAGCAGCCAAGATCTGGGGGCCGGCTATGGCTACACCTTC.

This clonotype was seen many times. This sequence joins TRBV5-1 and TRBJ2-7, with 11 positions matching TRBD2. CDR3 size: 14 residues. Looked up from germline, CDR1 is SGHRS and CDR2 is YFSETQ. Germline trimming cut 7 bases from V and 4 bases from J; bases unmatched to any gene: 7. CDR3 nucleotide sequence: TGCGCCAGCTCATCGACTAGCGGGGTTTACGAGCAGTACTTC. Its protein product is CASSSTSGVYEQYF.